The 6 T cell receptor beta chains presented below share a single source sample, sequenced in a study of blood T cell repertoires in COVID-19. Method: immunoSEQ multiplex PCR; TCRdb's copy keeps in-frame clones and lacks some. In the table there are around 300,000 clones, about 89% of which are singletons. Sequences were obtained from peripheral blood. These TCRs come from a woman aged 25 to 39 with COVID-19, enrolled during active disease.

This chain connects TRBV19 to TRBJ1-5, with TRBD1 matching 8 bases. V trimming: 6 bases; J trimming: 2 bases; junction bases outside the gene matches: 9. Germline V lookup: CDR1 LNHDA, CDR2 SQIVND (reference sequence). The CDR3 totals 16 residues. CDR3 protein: CASSAGQAIGNQPQHF. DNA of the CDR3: TGTGCCAGTAGCGCGGGACAGGCCATAGGCAATCAGCCCCAGCATTTT.

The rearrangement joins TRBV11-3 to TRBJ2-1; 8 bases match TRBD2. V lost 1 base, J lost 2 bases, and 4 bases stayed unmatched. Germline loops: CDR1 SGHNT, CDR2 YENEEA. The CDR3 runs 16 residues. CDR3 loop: CASSLGTSGTYNEQFF. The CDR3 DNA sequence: TGTGCCAGCAGCTTAGGAACTAGCGGAACCTACAATGAGCAGTTCTTC.

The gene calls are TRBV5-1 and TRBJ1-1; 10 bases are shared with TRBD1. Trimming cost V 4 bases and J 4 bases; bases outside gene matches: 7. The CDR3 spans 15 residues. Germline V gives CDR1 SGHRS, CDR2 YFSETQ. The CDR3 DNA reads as TGCGCCAGCAGCCCCCGACAGGGGGCAGGCACTGAAGCTTTCTTT. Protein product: CASSPRQGAGTEAFF.

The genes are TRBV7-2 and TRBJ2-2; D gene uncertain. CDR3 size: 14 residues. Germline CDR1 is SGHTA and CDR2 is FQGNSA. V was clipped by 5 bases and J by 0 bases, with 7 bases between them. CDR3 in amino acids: CASSPPSNTGELFF. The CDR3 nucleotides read TGTGCCAGCAGCCCCCCCTCGAACACCGGGGAGCTGTTTTTT.

The CDR3, as DNA: TGTGCCAGCTCACCAGTCGGCAGGGGGCGAGATGGCTACACCTTC. Its translation is CASSPVGRGRDGYTF. The gene calls are TRBV18 and TRBJ1-2; 8 bases align to TRBD1. This CDR3 region has 15 residues. V dropped 2 bases and J dropped 6; count of bases not matched to a gene: 8. Germline V CDR1 and CDR2: KGHSH, LQKENI.

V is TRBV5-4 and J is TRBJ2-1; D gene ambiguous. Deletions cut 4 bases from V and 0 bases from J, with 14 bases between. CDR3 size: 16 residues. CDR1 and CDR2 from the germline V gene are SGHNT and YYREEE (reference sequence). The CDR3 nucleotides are TGTGCCAGCAGCAAAGATCCAGGTGACTCCTACAATGAGCAGTTCTTC. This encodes CASSKDPGDSYNEQFF.